Listed below are T cell receptor beta chains from one sample, sequenced in a study of control samples from healthy donors and cancer patients. Here immunoSEQ multiplex PCR was the method, and the copy in TCRdb shows in-frame clones only, minus some. In the table there are about 79,000 clones, over 85% of which are singletons. Sequencing input: PBMCs. The source is a woman in her 40s with lung cancer. CDR3s include the opening cysteine and the closing phenylalanine or tryptophan. Each record gives: J gene, D gene, clone size, V gene, CDR3 protein, CDR3 DNA. A D gene is named only where the DNA matches it firmly. The size entry is marked missing in some rows and otherwise reads once, few, many or a size class.

>TRBJ2-7|TRBD1|NA|TRBV19
CASSLTGNLYEQYF
TGTGCCAGTAGTTTGACAGGGAACCTCTACGAGCAGTACTTC
>TRBJ1-2|NA|NA|TRBV4-1
CASSPSGDWGYTF
TGCGCCAGCAGCCCATCAGGGGATTGGGGCTACACCTTC
>TRBJ2-2|TRBD1|NA|TRBV11-3
CASSFLFPGGKAGELFF
TGTGCCAGCAGCTTCCTTTTCCCAGGGGGTAAAGCCGGGGAGCTGTTTTTT
>TRBJ2-3|NA|once|TRBV12-5
CASGLATGSDTQYF
TGTGCTAGTGGTTTGGCAACAGGGTCAGATACGCAGTATTTT
>TRBJ2-2|NA|NA|TRBV6-5
CAGRAAGTGELFF
TGTGCCGGGCGGGCGGCGGGCACCGGGGAGCTGTTTTTT
>TRBJ2-3|TRBD2|once|TRBV7-9
CASLAGTDTQYF
TGTGCCTCCCTAGCGGGCACAGATACGCAGTATTTT
>TRBJ2-5|NA|NA|TRBV6-5
CASRPLGQMETQYF
TGTGCCAGCAGACCTTTGGGGCAAATGGAGACCCAGTACTTC
>TRBJ2-2|NA|NA|TRBV2
CAGKPGAGEGSGELFF
TGTGCCGGCAAACCCGGAGCAGGGGAAGGATCCGGGGAGCTGTTTTTT
>TRBJ1-2|NA|NA|TRBV3-1/TRBV3-2
CASSQDSLGRAHYGYTF
TGTGCCAGCAGCCAAGATTCCCTCGGCAGGGCCCACTATGGCTACACCTTC
>TRBJ2-7|NA|NA|TRBV24-1
CATSDSAGAEQYF
TGTGCCACCAGTGATTCCGCAGGGGCCGAGCAGTACTTC
>TRBJ2-5|TRBD2|NA|TRBV11-3
CASSCIQLGGGLQETQYF
TGTGCCAGCAGTTGTATCCAACTTGGCGGGGGACTCCAAGAGACCCAGTACTTC
>TRBJ1-2|NA|NA|TRBV19
CASIREGSGYTF
TGTGCCAGTATCCGGGAAGGGTCCGGCTACACCTTC
>TRBJ1-6|TRBD1|NA|TRBV30
CAWKTGVNSPLHF
TGTGCCTGGAAAACAGGGGTAAATTCACCCCTCCACTTT
>TRBJ2-7|NA|NA|TRBV6-5
CASRRLHGEQYF
TGTGCCAGCAGACGCCTTCATGGTGAGCAGTACTTC
>TRBJ2-7|NA|NA|TRBV19
CASSLLTSSYEQYF
TGTGCCAGTAGTCTGCTAACTAGCTCCTACGAGCAGTACTTC
>TRBJ2-7|NA|once|TRBV4-1
CASSAQGGYEQYF
TGCGCCAGCAGCGCACAGGGCGGGTACGAGCAGTACTTC
>TRBJ2-2|NA|NA|TRBV19
CASSIALLNTGELFF
TGTGCCAGTAGTATTGCCCTATTGAACACCGGGGAGCTGTTTTTT
>TRBJ2-1|TRBD2|NA|TRBV29-1
CSVRDYVVDEQFF
TGCAGCGTCCGGGACTATGTAGTCGATGAGCAGTTCTTC
>TRBJ1-2|NA|NA|TRBV7-9
CASRPPSQWGETF
TGTGCCAGCAGACCACCTAGCCAGTGGGGGGAAACCTTC
>TRBJ1-1|NA|once|TRBV11-3
CASSLGIPRNPEAFF
TGTGCCAGCAGCTTGGGGATCCCCAGGAACCCTGAAGCTTTCTTT
>TRBJ2-3|NA|NA|TRBV2
CASSEEGTSTDTQYF
TGTGCCAGCAGTGAAGAGGGGACAAGCACAGATACGCAGTATTTT
>TRBJ1-2|NA|NA|TRBV12-3/TRBV12-4
CASSSSFGYTF
TGTGCCAGCAGTTCCAGCTTCGGCTACACCTTC
>TRBJ2-3|NA|once|TRBV2
CASSGGGAIHTQYF
TGTGCCAGCAGTGGGGGTGGGGCGATTCATACGCAGTATTTT
>TRBJ2-3|NA|NA|TRBV7-9
CASSLSDTQYF
TGTGCCAGCAGCTTATCAGATACGCAGTATTTT
>TRBJ2-1|TRBD2|NA|TRBV5-4
CASSFKGLTPSEQFF
TGTGCCAGCAGCTTCAAGGGACTAACCCCTAGTGAGCAGTTCTTC
>TRBJ2-7|NA|NA|TRBV3-1/TRBV3-2
CASSQVAGAYEQYF
TGTGCCAGCAGCCAAGTTGCGGGGGCTTACGAGCAGTACTTC